A selection of T cell receptor beta chains follows, all from one sample in a study of T-cell reconstitution after alpha-beta-depleted transplantation in children. Using its own MiXCR run on the PCR reads, TCRdb lists one record per CDR3 protein. The sample has approximately 980,000 distinct CDR3 sequences, less than 30% seen once; the top ten hold over 25%. The sample was PBMCs, mostly from graft donor cells, taken 360 days after TCRalphabeta/CD19-depleted stem cell transplant. These receptor sequences come from a boy under two years old who had a stem cell transplant for SCID, so the T cells may come from the graft donor. Both conserved end residues are part of each CDR3. The D gene is left open where the match is weak. Clone sizes are given selectively: once, few, many, or a class where the clone is expanded.

d_call: TRBD1
v_call: TRBV4-3
clone_size: once
j_call: TRBJ2-1
cdr3_nt: TGCGCCAGCAGTCCAGGGGGACAATTAGTCACCTACAATGAGCAGTTCTTC
cdr3_aa: CASSPGGQLVTYNEQFF

d_call: TRBD1
v_call: TRBV20-1
clone_size: NA
j_call: TRBJ2-1
cdr3_nt: TGCAGTACGAGCCGGGACAGGGGGTACAATGAGCAGTTCTTC
cdr3_aa: CSTSRDRGYNEQFF

d_call: NA
v_call: TRBV5-1
clone_size: NA
j_call: TRBJ2-7
cdr3_nt: TGCGCCAGCAGCTTGGCTACGGGGGACAAACTCTACGAGCAGTACTTC
cdr3_aa: CASSLATGDKLYEQYF

d_call: NA
v_call: TRBV20-1
clone_size: NA
j_call: TRBJ1-3
cdr3_nt: TGCAGTGCTAGCTCCGGAAACACCATATATTTT
cdr3_aa: CSASSGNTIYF

d_call: NA
v_call: TRBV3-1
clone_size: NA
j_call: TRBJ2-7
cdr3_nt: TGTGCCAGCAGCCCCCGGTGGGGGCCCGAGCAGTACTTC
cdr3_aa: CASSPRWGPEQYF

d_call: NA
v_call: TRBV5-1
clone_size: few
j_call: TRBJ2-7
cdr3_nt: TGCGCCAGCAGCTTGGGGCACAACGATAACTACGAGCAGTACTTC
cdr3_aa: CASSLGHNDNYEQYF

d_call: NA
v_call: TRBV4-1
clone_size: few
j_call: TRBJ1-4
cdr3_nt: TGCGCCAGCAGCCAAGGGCAGACCGATCCTGTAGGGAAACTGTTTTTT
cdr3_aa: CASSQGQTDPVGKLFF

d_call: TRBD2
v_call: TRBV12-3/TRBV12-4
clone_size: many
j_call: TRBJ2-5
cdr3_nt: TGTGCCAGCAGTCCAACCAGCGGGGCCAACCAAGAGACCCAGTACTTC
cdr3_aa: CASSPTSGANQETQYF

d_call: TRBD1
v_call: TRBV5-1
clone_size: NA
j_call: TRBJ2-4
cdr3_nt: TGCGCCAGCAGCGATATACAGGGGGCTGGAAACATTCAGTACTTC
cdr3_aa: CASSDIQGAGNIQYF

d_call: NA
v_call: TRBV2
clone_size: NA
j_call: TRBJ2-1
cdr3_nt: TGTGCCAGCAGTGATGACAGACCTTACCCCTACAATGAGCAGTTCTTC
cdr3_aa: CASSDDRPYPYNEQFF

d_call: TRBD2
v_call: TRBV11-2
clone_size: NA
j_call: TRBJ2-3
cdr3_nt: TGTGCCAGCAGCCCACGCCGGCTAGCGGGGCCCGGAGATACGCAGTATTTT
cdr3_aa: CASSPRRLAGPGDTQYF

d_call: NA
v_call: TRBV7-9
clone_size: NA
j_call: TRBJ2-5
cdr3_nt: TGTGCCAGCAGTTTCGCTGGAGGAGTGGAGACCCAGTACTTC
cdr3_aa: CASSFAGGVETQYF

d_call: TRBD2
v_call: TRBV25-1
clone_size: NA
j_call: TRBJ2-2
cdr3_nt: TGTGCCAGCAGTGAATTCCGAGCGGGGGGCAACACCGGGGAGCTGTTTTTT
cdr3_aa: CASSEFRAGGNTGELFF

d_call: NA
v_call: TRBV7-2
clone_size: few
j_call: TRBJ2-7
cdr3_nt: TGTGCCAGCAGCAGAAAGGGGCCCTTCGAGCAGTACTTC
cdr3_aa: CASSRKGPFEQYF

d_call: TRBD1
v_call: TRBV12-3/TRBV12-4
clone_size: few
j_call: TRBJ2-7
cdr3_nt: TGTGCCAGCAGTTTCCGACAGGGAAGTCGTTCCTACGAGCAGTACTTC
cdr3_aa: CASSFRQGSRSYEQYF

d_call: NA
v_call: TRBV6-1
clone_size: NA
j_call: TRBJ2-2
cdr3_nt: TGTGCCAGCGGTAGGGCAATGGTCGGGGAGCTGTTTTTT
cdr3_aa: CASGRAMVGELFF

d_call: NA
v_call: TRBV7-2
clone_size: NA
j_call: TRBJ2-5
cdr3_nt: TGTGCCAGCAGCATTAGTCCGGGCCCACGGGAGACCCAGTACTTC
cdr3_aa: CASSISPGPRETQYF

d_call: NA
v_call: TRBV2
clone_size: NA
j_call: TRBJ2-3
cdr3_nt: TGTGCCAGCTCAAGGCGGGCTCCGATTGACACAGATACGCAGTATTTT
cdr3_aa: CASSRRAPIDTDTQYF

d_call: NA
v_call: TRBV19
clone_size: NA
j_call: TRBJ1-3
cdr3_nt: TGTGCCAGTGGATATCAGGGGCATGGAAACACCATATATTTT
cdr3_aa: CASGYQGHGNTIYF

d_call: NA
v_call: TRBV20-1
clone_size: NA
j_call: TRBJ2-2
cdr3_nt: TGCAGTGCTGGACAGCGCACCGGGGAGCTGTTTTTT
cdr3_aa: CSAGQRTGELFF

d_call: NA
v_call: TRBV24-1
clone_size: NA
j_call: TRBJ2-3
cdr3_nt: TGTGCCACCAGTGACCGGTCGGAAGAGACAGATACGCAGTATTTT
cdr3_aa: CATSDRSEETDTQYF

d_call: NA
v_call: TRBV12-3/TRBV12-4
clone_size: NA
j_call: TRBJ2-7
cdr3_nt: TGTGCCAGCAGTTTGGAGCGGCCCTACGAGCAGTACTTC
cdr3_aa: CASSLERPYEQYF

d_call: NA
v_call: TRBV20-1
clone_size: NA
j_call: TRBJ2-3
cdr3_nt: TGCAGTGCTACTAACTACGCAGATACGCAGTATTTT
cdr3_aa: CSATNYADTQYF

d_call: NA
v_call: TRBV6-1
clone_size: few
j_call: TRBJ2-1
cdr3_nt: TGTGCCACCCTAGGGACGGTTGCTTTCGGTGAGCAGTTCTTC
cdr3_aa: CATLGTVAFGEQFF

d_call: NA
v_call: TRBV7-6
clone_size: NA
j_call: TRBJ1-1
cdr3_nt: TGTGCCAGCAGCTTAGTTCGCCTGGGGCGTAGAGGGGGCACTGAAGCTTTCTTT
cdr3_aa: CASSLVRLGRRGGTEAFF

d_call: TRBD2
v_call: TRBV7-8
clone_size: few
j_call: TRBJ2-5
cdr3_nt: TGTGCCAGCAGCTCACCCCTTTCCGGGACTAGCATGAGGGAGACCCAGTACTTC
cdr3_aa: CASSSPLSGTSMRETQYF

d_call: TRBD2
v_call: TRBV20-1
clone_size: NA
j_call: TRBJ2-5
cdr3_nt: TGCAGTGCCAACCCGGGGGGACAAGAGACCCAGTACTTC
cdr3_aa: CSANPGGQETQYF

d_call: NA
v_call: TRBV2
clone_size: few
j_call: TRBJ2-7
cdr3_nt: TGTGCCAGCACCCCAGAAGGACGGCTAGTCTACGACGAGCAGTACTTC
cdr3_aa: CASTPEGRLVYDEQYF

d_call: NA
v_call: TRBV28
clone_size: NA
j_call: TRBJ1-1
cdr3_nt: TGTGCCACGATCCCCAGGGGTCCCATGAACACTGAAGCTTTCTTT
cdr3_aa: CATIPRGPMNTEAFF

d_call: TRBD1
v_call: TRBV18
clone_size: few
j_call: TRBJ2-7
cdr3_nt: TGTGCCAGCTCACCACCATTCACAGGGGGGATCGAGCAGTACTTC
cdr3_aa: CASSPPFTGGIEQYF

d_call: NA
v_call: TRBV4-1
clone_size: few
j_call: TRBJ2-2
cdr3_nt: TGCGCCAGCAGCCAAGATTCCGGGGAGGTGCTGTTTTTT
cdr3_aa: CASSQDSGEVLFF

d_call: TRBD1
v_call: TRBV20-1
clone_size: few
j_call: TRBJ1-4
cdr3_nt: TGCAGTGCTAGAGGTGACAGGGTTGGAGAAAAACTGTTTTTT
cdr3_aa: CSARGDRVGEKLFF

d_call: TRBD2
v_call: TRBV9
clone_size: few
j_call: TRBJ2-5
cdr3_nt: TGTGCCAGCAGCGTGGGACTAGCGGGGGGGGAGACCCAGTACTTC
cdr3_aa: CASSVGLAGGETQYF

d_call: NA
v_call: TRBV4-3
clone_size: NA
j_call: TRBJ2-6
cdr3_nt: TGCGCCAGCAGCCAAGTACACAGTCCCTCTGGGGCCAACGTCCTGACTTTC
cdr3_aa: CASSQVHSPSGANVLTF

d_call: NA
v_call: TRBV10-3
clone_size: NA
j_call: TRBJ2-1
cdr3_nt: TGTGCCACCCAGAGGGGTCCGGGGTACAATGAGCAGTTCTTC
cdr3_aa: CATQRGPGYNEQFF

d_call: NA
v_call: TRBV5-1
clone_size: NA
j_call: TRBJ1-2
cdr3_nt: TGCGCCAGCAGCTTCAGGGGTTTATCTAACTATGGCTACACCTTC
cdr3_aa: CASSFRGLSNYGYTF

d_call: NA
v_call: TRBV20-1
clone_size: NA
j_call: TRBJ1-4
cdr3_nt: TGCAGTGCCCGACGGACAGCAACTAATGAAAAACTGTTTTTT
cdr3_aa: CSARRTATNEKLFF

d_call: NA
v_call: TRBV20-1
clone_size: few
j_call: TRBJ2-1
cdr3_nt: TGCAGTGCTAGAGGTAGACGCTGGACGACCAATGAGCAGTTCTTC
cdr3_aa: CSARGRRWTTNEQFF

d_call: NA
v_call: TRBV25-1
clone_size: few
j_call: TRBJ2-5
cdr3_nt: TGTGCCAGCAGTGACCAATCGAGAGAGACCCAGTACTTC
cdr3_aa: CASSDQSRETQYF

d_call: TRBD2
v_call: TRBV4-3
clone_size: NA
j_call: TRBJ2-7
cdr3_nt: TGCGCCAGCAGCCGGGAGGGTGAGCCCTACGAGCAGAACTTC
cdr3_aa: CASSREGEPYEQNF

d_call: TRBD1
v_call: TRBV10-3
clone_size: NA
j_call: TRBJ2-3
cdr3_nt: TGTGCCATCAGTGAGTCGGACAGGGCGAGGGATACGCAGTATTTT
cdr3_aa: CAISESDRARDTQYF

d_call: TRBD2
v_call: TRBV20-1
clone_size: few
j_call: TRBJ2-3
cdr3_nt: TGCAGTGCTTCCTTGGAGCGGGGGGGCGGAGATACGCAGTATTTT
cdr3_aa: CSASLERGGGDTQYF

d_call: NA
v_call: TRBV12-3/TRBV12-4
clone_size: NA
j_call: TRBJ2-7
cdr3_nt: TGTGCCAGCAGTTTAAAGACACCAGTCGAGCAGTACTTC
cdr3_aa: CASSLKTPVEQYF

d_call: TRBD1
v_call: TRBV12-3/TRBV12-4
clone_size: few
j_call: TRBJ2-1
cdr3_nt: TGTGCCAGCAGTCAGAAGGACAGGGGGAACTATGAGCAGTTCTTC
cdr3_aa: CASSQKDRGNYEQFF

d_call: NA
v_call: TRBV15
clone_size: few
j_call: TRBJ2-1
cdr3_nt: TGTGCCACCAGCAGAGGCCGTGCTGGTGAGCAGTTCTTC
cdr3_aa: CATSRGRAGEQFF

d_call: TRBD1
v_call: TRBV25-1
clone_size: NA
j_call: TRBJ1-2
cdr3_nt: TGTGCCAGCACTCTCGGGACAGGGGAAGGCTACACCTTC
cdr3_aa: CASTLGTGEGYTF

d_call: NA
v_call: TRBV13
clone_size: NA
j_call: TRBJ2-7
cdr3_nt: TGTGCCAGCAGCCCCACGGGTCCCCGAGACGAGCAGTACTTC
cdr3_aa: CASSPTGPRDEQYF

d_call: NA
v_call: TRBV20-1
clone_size: few
j_call: TRBJ2-7
cdr3_nt: TGCAGTGCTCGGCCTTTCAGCTCCTACGAGCAGTACTTC
cdr3_aa: CSARPFSSYEQYF

d_call: TRBD2
v_call: TRBV7-2
clone_size: few
j_call: TRBJ2-4
cdr3_nt: TGTGCCAGCAGCTTAGGATTACTAGCGGGGGGGCTCAACATTCAGTACTTC
cdr3_aa: CASSLGLLAGGLNIQYF

d_call: TRBD2
v_call: TRBV7-2
clone_size: NA
j_call: TRBJ2-7
cdr3_nt: TGTGCCAGCAGCACCAGACTAGCGGGGGGGATCTACGAGCAGTACTTC
cdr3_aa: CASSTRLAGGIYEQYF

d_call: TRBD1
v_call: TRBV20-1
clone_size: NA
j_call: TRBJ2-3
cdr3_nt: TGCAGTGCGCGCGGGGACAGGGGATACACAGATACGCAGTATTTT
cdr3_aa: CSARGDRGYTDTQYF

d_call: NA
v_call: TRBV29-1
clone_size: few
j_call: TRBJ1-2
cdr3_nt: TGCAGCGTTGAAGGGATGAACTATGGCTACACCTTC
cdr3_aa: CSVEGMNYGYTF

d_call: TRBD1
v_call: TRBV4-1
clone_size: NA
j_call: TRBJ2-7
cdr3_nt: TGCGCCAGCAGCCACCTATTCCTGGACAGGGCCTCCTACGAGCAGTACTTC
cdr3_aa: CASSHLFLDRASYEQYF

d_call: TRBD2
v_call: TRBV12-3/TRBV12-4
clone_size: few
j_call: TRBJ2-1
cdr3_nt: TGTGCCAGCAGTCGCCAAGAACTAGCGGGGGGGCAGGGTGAGCAGTTCTTC
cdr3_aa: CASSRQELAGGQGEQFF